This T cell receptor (beta chain) is from a study of cytomegalovirus exposure and HLA in healthy donors. V gave up 1 base and J gave up 8 bases, with 14 bases separating them. Germline V lookup: CDR1 SGHTA, CDR2 FQGNSA. This CDR3 region has 15 residues. The PCR employed 60 Vbeta primers together with 13 Jbeta primers. Generated by immunoSEQ multiplex PCR, the TCRdb table keeps only in-frame clones and is missing some. The sample holds approximately 200,000 clones, 75% to 80% seen once. General study points: Altogether, 150 to 200 TCR beta chains were recorded as cytomegalovirus-associated.

Note on this clone: Its specificity is unknown.

Sequenced input: PBMCs. The TCR originated in a man between 18 and 35 years old in good health and CMV-seronegative. This sequence joins TRBV7-2 and TRBJ1-4; D perhaps matches TRBD1 (5 bases). CDR3 in DNA: TGTGCCAGCAGCTTAGATGGGGGGGTCTGGGAAAAACTGTTTTTT. Translation gives CASSLDGGVWEKLFF.